This note documents a single TCR beta chain sequence. Followed longitudinally, the Seattle patients had been enrolled during active infection. This CDR3 spans 15 amino acids. The V segment lost 3 bases and the J segment 5 bases; nucleotides outside the gene matches: 5. The germline gives CDR1 SGDLS, CDR2 YYNGEE. The sample belongs to a study of blood T cell repertoires in COVID-19. About the study: Sources were T cells, B-cell-depleted T cells, or PBMCs; the material itself was cDNA or gDNA.

Original analysis: Reference gene primer amplification gave estimated nucleated cell counts. Assay used: immunoSEQ multiplex PCR; TCRdb lists only in-frame clones, some missing. That table furnishes V, J and clone size, whereas the DNA furnished D and trimming. The sample contains 200,000 or so clones, 80% to 95% of which appear only once. The V and J genes are TRBV9 and TRBJ1-6; the match to TRBD1 covers 7 bases. The sequence came from a man aged 60 to 69 with COVID-19, enrolled during active disease. The specimen sequenced was peripheral blood. CDR3 protein: CASSARGQNNSPLHF. The CDR3 DNA reads as TGTGCCAGCAGCGCGCGGGGACAGAATAATTCACCCCTCCACTTT.